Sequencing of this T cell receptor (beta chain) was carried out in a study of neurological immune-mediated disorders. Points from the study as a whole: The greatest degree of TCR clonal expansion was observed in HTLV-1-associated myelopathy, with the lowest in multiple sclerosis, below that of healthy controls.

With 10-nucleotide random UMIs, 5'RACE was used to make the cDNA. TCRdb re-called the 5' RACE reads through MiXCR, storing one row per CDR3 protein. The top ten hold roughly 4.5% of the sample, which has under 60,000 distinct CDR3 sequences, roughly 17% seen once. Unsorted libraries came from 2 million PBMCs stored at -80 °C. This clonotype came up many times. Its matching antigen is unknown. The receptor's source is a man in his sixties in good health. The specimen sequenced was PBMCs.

The CDR3 protein is CASSLQGMETQYF. CDR3 DNA sequence: TGCGCCAGCAGCTTGCAGGGGATGGAGACCCAGTACTTC. This chain connects TRBV5-1 to TRBJ2-5; perhaps TRBD1 as D (6 bases). The CDR3 is 13 amino acids. V was cut by 1 base and J by 5 bases, with 9 bases left in between. Germline V gene lookup returns CDR1 SGHRS and CDR2 YFSETQ.